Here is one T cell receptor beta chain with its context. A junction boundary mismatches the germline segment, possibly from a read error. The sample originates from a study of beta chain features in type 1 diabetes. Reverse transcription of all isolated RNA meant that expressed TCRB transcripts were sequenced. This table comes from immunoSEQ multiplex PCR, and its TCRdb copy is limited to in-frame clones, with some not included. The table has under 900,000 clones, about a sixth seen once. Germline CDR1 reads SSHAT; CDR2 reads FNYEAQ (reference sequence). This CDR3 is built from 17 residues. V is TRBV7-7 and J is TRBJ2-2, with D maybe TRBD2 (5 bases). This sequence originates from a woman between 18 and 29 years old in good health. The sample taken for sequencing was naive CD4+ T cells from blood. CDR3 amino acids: CASSPITSPTNTGELFF. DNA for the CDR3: TGTGCTAGCAGCCCTATTACTAGTCCCACGAACACCGGGGAGCTGTTTTTT.